A selection of T cell receptor beta chains follows, all from one sample in a study of blood T cell repertoires in COVID-19. The assay was immunoSEQ multiplex PCR, and TCRdb's table has in-frame clones only and misses some. The sample includes 95,000 to 100,000 clones, 85% of them seen just once. What was sequenced was peripheral blood. All receptors come from a woman aged 70-85 years with active or convalescent COVID-19. The CDR3 runs from the conserved cysteine through the conserved F or W. Each record gives: clone size, J gene, V gene, D gene, CDR3 protein, CDR3 DNA. A D gene is named only where the DNA matches it firmly. Rows give clone size only sometimes, using once, few, many, or a class for an expanded clone.

abundance: NA; j_gene: TRBJ2-7; v_gene: TRBV6-5; d_gene: NA; CDR3aa: CASSYQGGAYEQYF; CDR3nt: TGTGCCAGCAGTTACCAAGGGGGAGCCTACGAGCAGTACTTC
abundance: once; j_gene: TRBJ2-3; v_gene: TRBV10-3; d_gene: NA; CDR3aa: CAISDRGESDTQYF; CDR3nt: TGTGCCATCAGTGACAGGGGTGAGTCGGATACGCAGTATTTT
abundance: few; j_gene: TRBJ1-6; v_gene: TRBV7-2; d_gene: TRBD1; CDR3aa: CASSLQGTGWSYNSPLHF; CDR3nt: TGTGCCAGCAGCTTACAGGGGACAGGGTGGTCCTATAATTCACCCCTCCACTTT
abundance: NA; j_gene: TRBJ1-1; v_gene: TRBV6-5; d_gene: NA; CDR3aa: CASSYSKVELNTEAFF; CDR3nt: TGTGCCAGCAGTTACTCGAAGGTGGAGTTGAACACTGAAGCTTTCTTT
abundance: once; j_gene: TRBJ2-2; v_gene: TRBV5-1; d_gene: TRBD1; CDR3aa: CASKIRDSTGELFF; CDR3nt: TGCGCCAGCAAAATCCGGGACAGCACCGGGGAGCTGTTTTTT
abundance: NA; j_gene: TRBJ2-2; v_gene: TRBV3-1/TRBV3-2; d_gene: TRBD1; CDR3aa: CASSQQDRSRTGELFF; CDR3nt: TGTGCCAGCAGCCAACAGGACAGGTCCCGGACCGGGGAGCTGTTTTTT
abundance: NA; j_gene: TRBJ1-4; v_gene: TRBV19; d_gene: TRBD1; CDR3aa: CASSTGQGHEKLFF; CDR3nt: TGTGCCAGTAGTACTGGACAGGGGCATGAAAAACTGTTTTTT
abundance: once; j_gene: TRBJ2-2; v_gene: TRBV3-1/TRBV3-2; d_gene: TRBD2; CDR3aa: CASGLAGPPNTGELFF; CDR3nt: TGTGCCAGCGGACTAGCGGGGCCTCCCAACACCGGGGAGCTGTTTTTT
abundance: NA; j_gene: TRBJ1-1; v_gene: TRBV30; d_gene: NA; CDR3aa: CAWSGSAGLNTEAFF; CDR3nt: TGTGCCTGGAGTGGTTCGGCAGGGCTGAACACTGAAGCTTTCTTT
abundance: once; j_gene: TRBJ2-3; v_gene: TRBV15; d_gene: NA; CDR3aa: CATSRAVYTDTQYF; CDR3nt: TGTGCCACCAGCAGAGCGGTCTATACAGATACGCAGTATTTT
abundance: NA; j_gene: TRBJ1-2; v_gene: TRBV29-1; d_gene: TRBD1; CDR3aa: CSVRDRGPDHLNYGYTF; CDR3nt: TGCAGCGTTCGGGACAGGGGGCCCGACCATCTTAACTATGGCTACACCTTC
abundance: NA; j_gene: TRBJ2-1; v_gene: TRBV2; d_gene: NA; CDR3aa: CASSYNGDEQFF; CDR3nt: TGTGCCAGCAGTTACAACGGGGATGAGCAGTTCTTC
abundance: few; j_gene: TRBJ2-2; v_gene: TRBV10-1; d_gene: TRBD2; CDR3aa: CASSRTSPGELFF; CDR3nt: TGCGCCAGCAGTAGGACTAGCCCCGGGGAGCTGTTTTTT
abundance: few; j_gene: TRBJ1-2; v_gene: TRBV7-2; d_gene: TRBD1; CDR3aa: CASSPGPGQGKGYTF; CDR3nt: TGTGCCAGCAGCCCCGGGCCGGGACAGGGGAAGGGCTACACCTTC
abundance: NA; j_gene: TRBJ1-3; v_gene: TRBV10-2; d_gene: TRBD1; CDR3aa: CASSEGRDSSGNTIYF; CDR3nt: TGCGCCAGCAGTGAGGGGCGGGACAGCTCTGGAAACACCATATATTTT
abundance: NA; j_gene: TRBJ2-2; v_gene: TRBV7-8; d_gene: NA; CDR3aa: CASSSYRVRPTGELFF; CDR3nt: TGTGCCAGCAGCTCGTACAGGGTGCGTCCCACCGGGGAGCTGTTTTTT
abundance: NA; j_gene: TRBJ1-1; v_gene: TRBV7-9; d_gene: NA; CDR3aa: CASSSRERATEAFF; CDR3nt: TGTGCCAGCAGTTCCAGAGAGAGGGCCACTGAAGCTTTCTTT
abundance: NA; j_gene: TRBJ2-5; v_gene: TRBV5-1; d_gene: NA; CDR3aa: CASSRTPQETQYF; CDR3nt: TGCGCCAGCAGCCGGACACCCCAAGAGACCCAGTACTTC
abundance: NA; j_gene: TRBJ2-2; v_gene: TRBV4-3; d_gene: NA; CDR3aa: CASSQGLRTGELFF; CDR3nt: TGCGCCAGCAGCCAAGGACTAAGAACCGGGGAGCTGTTTTTT
abundance: NA; j_gene: TRBJ1-1; v_gene: TRBV6-5; d_gene: NA; CDR3aa: CASSYSIGTQNTEAFF; CDR3nt: TGTGCCAGCAGTTACTCGATAGGGACTCAGAACACTGAAGCTTTCTTT
abundance: NA; j_gene: TRBJ1-5; v_gene: TRBV6-6; d_gene: NA; CDR3aa: CASSYSGPTSNQPQHF; CDR3nt: TGTGCCAGCAGTTACTCGGGCCCAACTAGCAATCAGCCCCAGCATTTT
abundance: NA; j_gene: TRBJ2-7; v_gene: TRBV18; d_gene: TRBD1; CDR3aa: CASSLSGGTGTYEQYF; CDR3nt: TGTGCCAGCTCACTCTCCGGCGGGACAGGGACCTACGAGCAGTACTTC
abundance: NA; j_gene: TRBJ2-2; v_gene: TRBV19; d_gene: NA; CDR3aa: CASSPRGSVMEVTGELFF; CDR3nt: TGTGCCAGTAGTCCCCGAGGTAGCGTGATGGAAGTTACCGGGGAGCTGTTTTTT
abundance: NA; j_gene: TRBJ2-7; v_gene: TRBV9; d_gene: NA; CDR3aa: CASSVLMDPSAEQYF; CDR3nt: TGTGCCAGCAGCGTATTAATGGACCCTAGCGCCGAGCAGTACTTC
abundance: few; j_gene: TRBJ1-6; v_gene: TRBV7-9; d_gene: NA; CDR3aa: CASSLTGVNDRKNSPLHF; CDR3nt: TGTGCCAGCAGCTTGACCGGCGTTAATGACAGGAAAAATTCACCCCTCCACTTT
abundance: once; j_gene: TRBJ2-6; v_gene: TRBV12-3/TRBV12-4; d_gene: NA; CDR3aa: CASSRSGANVLTF; CDR3nt: TGTGCCAGCAGTCGGAGTGGGGCCAACGTCCTGACTTTC
abundance: NA; j_gene: TRBJ1-2; v_gene: TRBV5-4; d_gene: TRBD1; CDR3aa: CASSLADRGYGYTF; CDR3nt: TGTGCCAGCAGCTTGGCGGACAGGGGCTATGGCTACACCTTC
abundance: NA; j_gene: TRBJ2-7; v_gene: TRBV7-9; d_gene: TRBD1; CDR3aa: CASSLDSTGRLDEQYF; CDR3nt: TGTGCCAGCAGCTTAGACTCGACAGGGCGGTTGGACGAGCAGTACTTC
abundance: NA; j_gene: TRBJ2-5; v_gene: TRBV12-3/TRBV12-4; d_gene: NA; CDR3aa: CASTAGQQETQYF; CDR3nt: TGTGCCAGCACCGCCGGACAGCAAGAGACCCAGTACTTC
abundance: NA; j_gene: TRBJ1-1; v_gene: TRBV5-1; d_gene: TRBD1; CDR3aa: CASRQGQGATEAFF; CDR3nt: TGCGCCAGCAGACAGGGACAGGGGGCGACTGAAGCTTTCTTT
abundance: NA; j_gene: TRBJ2-5; v_gene: TRBV9; d_gene: TRBD2; CDR3aa: CASSFGTSGQETQYF; CDR3nt: TGTGCCAGCAGCTTCGGGACTAGCGGGCAAGAGACCCAGTACTTC
abundance: NA; j_gene: TRBJ1-1; v_gene: TRBV7-8; d_gene: TRBD1; CDR3aa: CATKRDRDTQAFF; CDR3nt: TGTGCAACCAAACGGGACAGGGATACCCAAGCTTTCTTT
abundance: NA; j_gene: TRBJ2-2; v_gene: TRBV7-3; d_gene: TRBD2; CDR3aa: CASSFRISGARAGELFF; CDR3nt: TGTGCCAGCAGCTTTCGAATAAGCGGGGCAAGAGCCGGGGAGCTGTTTTTT
abundance: NA; j_gene: TRBJ2-1; v_gene: TRBV5-1; d_gene: TRBD2; CDR3aa: CASSTGLAGGRANEQFF; CDR3nt: TGCGCCAGCAGCACGGGACTAGCGGGAGGGAGGGCCAATGAGCAGTTCTTC
abundance: NA; j_gene: TRBJ1-2; v_gene: TRBV3-1/TRBV3-2; d_gene: NA; CDR3aa: CASSQEGAYGYTF; CDR3nt: TGTGCCAGCAGCCAAGAAGGGGCCTATGGCTACACCTTC
abundance: NA; j_gene: TRBJ1-5; v_gene: TRBV5-6; d_gene: NA; CDR3aa: CASSSNLGGTNQPQHF; CDR3nt: TGTGCCAGCAGCTCCAACCTGGGGGGTACCAATCAGCCCCAGCATTTT